The T cell receptor (beta chain) described here comes from a study of T cells after yellow fever vaccination. Whole-study context: The SMART-Seq v4 Ultra Low Input method served to prepare the low-cell-number fractions.

One entry per CDR3 protein, called by TCRdb with MiXCR from the 5' RACE reads. The top ten hold 2.5% of the sample, which has approximately 110,000 distinct CDR3 sequences, under 8.5% seen once. The CDR3 contains 15 residues. The V segment lost 5 bases and the J segment 7 bases; nucleotides outside the gene matches: 6. In its sample, this clonotype was seen many times. The chain recombines TRBV12-3 or TRBV12-4 with TRBJ2-7; 15 positions agree with TRBD2. The TCR was taken from a man in his late teens or twenties who received the YFV17D yellow fever vaccine. The sample here was CD4+ T cells sorted from PBMCs, taken about 10 days after the first yellow fever vaccination. The CDR3 nucleotides read TGTGCCAGCAGTCGGACTAGCGGGGGGGCCGGGGAGCAGTACTTC. Translating gives CASSRTSGGAGEQYF.